Listed here is a single TCR beta chain. Its antigen is undetermined. TCRdb's table, derived via immunoSEQ multiplex PCR, lists solely in-frame clones and lacks some. Here the sample spans roughly 59,000 clones, approximately 65% being singletons. Trimming took 4 bases from V and 7 from J; bases not matched to a gene: 4. Germline CDR1 is SGHRS and CDR2 is YFSETQ. The CDR3 is 14 residues long. The sample is drawn from a study of radiotherapy plus CTLA-4 blockade in lung cancer. Overall study findings and caveats: Tumor-derived TCR clones expanded in blood after radiotherapy plus ipilimumab.

The source material was peripheral blood, sampled from a patient treated with radiotherapy plus ipilimumab. The receptor was derived from a human donor with non-small cell lung cancer whose response to radiotherapy plus ipilimumab could not be evaluated. The chain recombines TRBV5-1 with TRBJ1-6, with 8 bases fitting TRBD1. The CDR3 sequence is CASSPRTGNSPLHF. In DNA form, the CDR3 reads TGCGCCAGCAGCCCCCGGACAGGGAATTCACCCCTCCACTTT.